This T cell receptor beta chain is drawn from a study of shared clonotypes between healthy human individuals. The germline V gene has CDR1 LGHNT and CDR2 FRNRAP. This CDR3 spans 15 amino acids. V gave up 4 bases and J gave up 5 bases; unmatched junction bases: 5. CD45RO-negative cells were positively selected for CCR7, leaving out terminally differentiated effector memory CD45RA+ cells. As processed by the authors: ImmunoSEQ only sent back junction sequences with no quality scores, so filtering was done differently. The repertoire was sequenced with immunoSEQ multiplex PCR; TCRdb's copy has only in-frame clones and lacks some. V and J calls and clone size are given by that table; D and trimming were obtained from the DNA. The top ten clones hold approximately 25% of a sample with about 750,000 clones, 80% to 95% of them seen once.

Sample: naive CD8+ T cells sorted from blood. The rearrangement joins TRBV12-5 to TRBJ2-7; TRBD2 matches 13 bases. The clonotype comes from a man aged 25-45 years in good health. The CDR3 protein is CASGSGLAGENEQYF. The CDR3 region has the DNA TGTGCTAGTGGTTCCGGACTAGCGGGAGAGAACGAGCAGTACTTC.